This T cell receptor (beta chain) was recorded in a study of OX40 agonist ivuxolimab in advanced cancers. Whole-study findings and limits: With doses of 0.1-3.0 mg/kg, partial responders showed among the lowest clonal expansion. Among the nonresponders, some also had low normalized T-cell clonal expansion.

V was shortened by 2 bases and J by 8 bases, with 11 bases between the two germline ends. This CDR3 has 13 residues. CDR1 is SGDLS and CDR2 is YYNGEE in the germline V gene. Method: immunoSEQ multiplex PCR; TCRdb's copy keeps in-frame clones and lacks some. The profile shows 60,000 to 100,000 clones, 75% to 90% of them singletons. A word on this clone: Its matching antigen is unknown.

This clonotype was obtained from an adult with an advanced solid tumor such as melanoma, head and neck, liver or kidney cancer. The sequencing here drew on CD4+ or CD8+ T cells sorted from blood, taken in a trial of the OX40 agonist ivuxolimab. V usage is TRBV9 and J usage is TRBJ2-1; D not certain. CDR3 region: CASSVIARYEQFF. For the CDR3, the DNA is TGTGCCAGCAGCGTGATTGCTAGGTATGAGCAGTTCTTC. Based on the CDR3 plus reference TRBV9 and TRBJ2-1, the full variable domain is DSGVTQTPKHLITATGQRVTLRCSPRSGDLSVYWYQQSLDQGLQFLIQYYNGEERAKGNILERFSAQQFPDLHSELNLSSLELGDSALYFCASSVIARYEQFFGPGTRLTVL.